What follows is one T cell receptor (beta chain) and its context. No antigen is known for it. The germline V gene has CDR1 SGHTA and CDR2 FQGNSA. This CDR3 comprises 18 residues. Trimming shortened V by 2 bases and J by 3 bases, and 20 bases separated the two germline ends. The data are from a study of shared clonotypes between healthy human individuals. Regarding the study as a whole: Around 5% of naive CD4 clonotypes were common to a handful of donors.

Repertoires were generated with immunoSEQ multiplex PCR, while TCRdb's copy carries only in-frame clones and drops some. Among 1 million to 1.3 million clones listed, approximately 80% were seen once. Material for sequencing was memory CD4+ T cells from PBMCs. Subset defined: CD45RA-negative fraction. The clonotype comes from a man aged 18 to 30 in good health. Some clones in this sample may be carry-over from other donors' samples. The chain has TRBV7-2 and TRBJ2-4; no firm D call. The CDR3 region is CASSLLGIKGLVKNIQYF. The CDR3 DNA sequence: TGTGCCAGCAGCTTATTGGGTATTAAAGGGTTGGTCAAAAACATTCAGTACTTC.